One sample yielded the 13 T cell receptor beta chains listed below, sequenced in a study of blood T cell repertoires in COVID-19. The data were produced by immunoSEQ multiplex PCR, yet TCRdb's version contains in-frame clones alone and is incomplete. The data show roughly 280,000 clones, roughly 90% seen once. Sequenced sample: peripheral blood. These receptors were obtained from a woman aged 30 to 39 with COVID-19, enrolled during active disease.

The chain recombines TRBV11-2 with TRBJ2-7, with D possibly being TRBD2 (5 bases). The CDR3 is 16 amino acids. The germline V gene has CDR1 SGHAT and CDR2 FQNNGV. V lost 0 bases and J lost 2, with 14 bases in between. CDR3 coding DNA: TGTGCCAGCAGCTTAGATCCCGGGGTGGGAGCCTACGAGCAGTACTTC. This sequence encodes CASSLDPGVGAYEQYF.

The genes are TRBV4-1 and TRBJ2-5; D may be TRBD1 (5 bases). Germline loops: CDR1 MGHRA, CDR2 YSYEKL. V lost 0 bases, J lost 5 bases, and 10 bases lay in between. The CDR3 is 14 residues long. CDR3 in DNA: TGCGCCAGCAGCCAAGACAGGGCGCGGGAGACCCAGTACTTC. It translates to CASSQDRARETQYF.

The genes are TRBV10-3 and TRBJ1-5, with D hard to call. This CDR3 comprises 15 residues. Germline V gene data show CDR1 as ENHRY and CDR2 as SYGVKD. The V and J ends lost 2 bases and 4 bases respectively, with 12 bases between them. Here the CDR3 reads CAISEKEGKNQPQHF. Written as DNA, the CDR3 is TGTGCCATCAGTGAGAAGGAGGGTAAGAATCAGCCCCAGCATTTT.

This chain connects TRBV18 to TRBJ2-7, with TRBD2 identical over 13 bases. V lost 3 bases and J lost 9; bases outside the gene matches: 5. CDR3 length: 14 amino acids. Germline V gene data show CDR1 as KGHSH and CDR2 as LQKENI. For the CDR3, the DNA is TGTGCCAGCTCACCTGGACTAGCGGGAGCCGGGCAGTACTTC. This encodes CASSPGLAGAGQYF.

This clone is a singleton in its sample. The V gene is TRBV4-1, the J gene TRBJ1-5, with a tentative D call TRBD1 (6 bases). Looked up from germline, CDR1 is MGHRA and CDR2 is YSYEKL. V was shortened by 0 bases and J by 6 bases, with 12 bases between the two germline ends. The CDR3 covers 15 residues. The chain's CDR3 is CASSQDPGGRQPQHF. CDR3 DNA: TGCGCCAGCAGCCAAGATCCGGGGGGCCGTCAGCCCCAGCATTTT.

The rearrangement uses TRBV5-1 and TRBJ2-2, with no clear D. The CDR3 is 14 amino acids. Trimming shortened V by 3 bases and J by 6 bases, and 12 bases separated the two germline ends. Looked up from germline, CDR1 is SGHRS and CDR2 is YFSETQ. The CDR3 protein is CASSYDGWAGELFF. CDR3 in DNA: TGCGCCAGCAGCTATGACGGGTGGGCCGGGGAGCTGTTTTTT.

The chain's CDR3 is CASSIGTSGGPDTQYF. CDR3 bases: TGTGCCAGCAGTATTGGGACTAGCGGGGGTCCAGATACGCAGTATTTT. V usage is TRBV2 and J usage is TRBJ2-3, with 14 positions matching TRBD2. J lost 4 bases, V lost 5 bases, and 5 bases had no gene match. In germline, CDR1 is SNHLY, CDR2 FYNNEI. The CDR3 is 16 residues long.

The chain is built from TRBV28 and TRBJ1-5, with 9 bases lining up with TRBD1. The CDR3 is 14 residues long. Germline-derived CDR1 and CDR2 are MDHEN and SYDVKM. J lost 7 bases, V lost 7 bases, and 8 bases had no gene match. CDR3 amino acids: CASIRGDRVQPQHF. CDR3 nucleotide sequence: TGTGCCAGCATCCGGGGGGACAGGGTGCAGCCCCAGCATTTT.

The rearrangement links TRBV6-1 to TRBJ1-5; tentatively, D is TRBD1 (5 bases). Trimming took off 4 bases at V and 1 base at J, with 17 bases between the two ends. There are 17 residues in the CDR3. Germline loops: CDR1 MNHNS, CDR2 SASEGT. The CDR3 protein is CASSGVGRAGSNQPQHF. In DNA form, the CDR3 reads TGTGCCAGCAGTGGAGTCGGCAGGGCGGGGAGCAATCAGCCCCAGCATTTT.

This chain joins TRBV6-5 and TRBJ1-5; D is unclear. The germline CDR1 and CDR2 sequences are MNHEY and SVGAGI. V shed 8 bases and J shed 5 bases, with 16 bases lying between them. This CDR3 has 14 residues. The CDR3 spells CASSFDTGYQPQHF. CDR3 nucleotides: TGTGCCAGCTCGTTCGACACCGGATATCAGCCCCAGCATTTT.

This clone was recorded once. This chain uses TRBV7-6 with TRBJ2-7, with TRBD1 matching over 7 bases. The CDR3 length is 14 residues. J was trimmed by 4 bases and V by 5 bases; bases with no gene match: 8. CDR1 is SGHVS and CDR2 is FNYEAQ in the germline V gene. DNA for the CDR3: TGTGCCAGCAGCGTACAGGGGTCGCGGTACGAGCAGTACTTC. Translated, it gives CASSVQGSRYEQYF.

The chain carries TRBV5-1 and TRBJ1-2; no clear D. The CDR3 loop spans 13 amino acids. Deletions cut 4 bases from V and 6 bases from J, with 13 bases between. Germline CDR1 reads SGHRS; CDR2 reads YFSETQ. The CDR3, as DNA: TGCGCCAGCAGCGAGAAGTTAATAGATGGCTACACCTTC. This gives the protein CASSEKLIDGYTF.

This chain links TRBV5-4 with TRBJ1-1; D unresolved. From germline, CDR1 is SGHNT and CDR2 YYREEE (reference sequence). The CDR3 has 13 residues. The V end lost 6 bases, the J end lost 3 bases, and 12 bases lay between the germline ends. For the CDR3, the DNA is TGTGCCAGCAAGCTTGCTGTGGACACTGAAGCTTTCTTT. This gives the protein CASKLAVDTEAFF.